Listed below are T cell receptor beta chains from one sample, sequenced in a study of blood T cell repertoires in COVID-19. Measured with immunoSEQ multiplex PCR; TCRdb has only the in-frame clones, and not every one. The sample has around 150,000 clones; around 81% are singletons. Sequences were obtained from peripheral blood. These receptor sequences come from a woman aged 55-75 years with acute or convalescent COVID-19. Each CDR3 is given with its conserved first and last residue. Size is omitted from some rows. Given values are once, few, many or a class for expanded clones.

clone size: .
V gene: TRBV6-5
CDR3 protein: CASSTGNEQFF

clone size: .
V gene: TRBV6-5
CDR3 protein: CASRALEQFF

clone size: .
V gene: TRBV28
CDR3 protein: CASRATGTYGYTF

clone size: .
V gene: TRBV29-1
CDR3 protein: CSVLIQGGGEKLFF

clone size: .
V gene: TRBV5-1
CDR3 protein: CASSSGMWNTGELFF

clone size: once
V gene: TRBV6-5
CDR3 protein: CASRRTSGIYEQYF

clone size: .
V gene: TRBV7-9
CDR3 protein: CASSQDGITGNTIYF

clone size: few
V gene: TRBV6-5
CDR3 protein: CASSPPVNQPQHF

clone size: .
V gene: TRBV12-5
CDR3 protein: CASGPKETQYF

clone size: .
V gene: TRBV14
CDR3 protein: CASSQAFLGQARPLYSNQPQHF

clone size: .
V gene: TRBV4-3
CDR3 protein: CASSWDRAGTEAFF

clone size: .
V gene: TRBV7-8
CDR3 protein: CASSLPQGHGYTF

clone size: once
V gene: TRBV2
CDR3 protein: CASRGQSGNTIYF

clone size: .
V gene: TRBV7-8
CDR3 protein: CASSARDRDGYTF

clone size: .
V gene: TRBV6-5
CDR3 protein: CASSYNDRSGYGYTF

clone size: .
V gene: TRBV30
CDR3 protein: CAWSSLGNHEQYF

clone size: .
V gene: TRBV29-1
CDR3 protein: CSVRGGDSYEQYF

clone size: .
V gene: TRBV19
CDR3 protein: CASTKLTGGYYGYTF

clone size: .
V gene: TRBV30
CDR3 protein: CAWRAQGIGTSEAFF

clone size: .
V gene: TRBV27
CDR3 protein: CASSQNRVGNSPLHF

clone size: .
V gene: TRBV7-9
CDR3 protein: CASSPDSRETQYF

clone size: .
V gene: TRBV11-2
CDR3 protein: CASSLAGGNTEAFF

clone size: once
V gene: TRBV19
CDR3 protein: CATRDPGGAYGYTF

clone size: .
V gene: TRBV19
CDR3 protein: CASSSTGGHDEQYF

clone size: once
V gene: TRBV6-2/TRBV6-3
CDR3 protein: CASSYNSVRTSTYEQYF

clone size: .
V gene: TRBV5-1
CDR3 protein: CASSLSTSANTGELFF

clone size: .
V gene: TRBV5-1
CDR3 protein: CASNRGGGELFF

clone size: .
V gene: TRBV3-1/TRBV3-2
CDR3 protein: CASSRPGLVSYNEQFF

clone size: .
V gene: TRBV5-6
CDR3 protein: CASSLRQVNQPQHF

clone size: .
V gene: TRBV6-1
CDR3 protein: CASSERGRPYGYTF

clone size: .
V gene: TRBV19
CDR3 protein: CASSPQGYYGYTF

clone size: once
V gene: TRBV6-2/TRBV6-3
CDR3 protein: CASSYSTGTAYEQYF

clone size: .
V gene: TRBV7-2
CDR3 protein: CASSVSGGSYTF

clone size: .
V gene: TRBV5-6
CDR3 protein: CASSFAGNQPQHF

clone size: .
V gene: TRBV28
CDR3 protein: CASSMPSGRFSYEQYF

clone size: .
V gene: TRBV7-2
CDR3 protein: CASSSWGGGEAFF

clone size: .
V gene: TRBV7-6
CDR3 protein: CASSLTGEMAGNTIYF

clone size: .
V gene: TRBV7-8
CDR3 protein: CASSGGQGASSNQPQHF

clone size: .
V gene: TRBV10-3
CDR3 protein: CATRDGTLRETQYF

clone size: .
V gene: TRBV28
CDR3 protein: CASSLDGNYGYTF

clone size: .
V gene: TRBV27
CDR3 protein: CASVDPTALNYEQYF